This T cell receptor (beta chain) was identified during a study of OX40 agonist ivuxolimab in advanced cancers. The germline V gene encodes CDR1 LNHNV and CDR2 YYDKDF (reference sequence). V lost 3 bases and J lost 0; bases outside the gene matches: 2. The CDR3 is made up of 15 amino acids. Sequenced by immunoSEQ multiplex PCR; TCRdb stores in-frame clones only, minus some. Of 30,000 to 45,000 clones in the sample, around 82% are singletons; the top ten hold around 2%. The material sequenced was CD4+ or CD8+ T cells sorted from blood, taken in a trial of the OX40 agonist ivuxolimab. The V gene is TRBV15, the J gene TRBJ1-2, with TRBD1 identical over 9 bases. The clonotype comes from an adult with an advanced solid tumor such as melanoma, head and neck, liver or kidney cancer. The CDR3 sequence: CATSRGDRANYGYTF. CDR3 coding DNA: TGTGCCACCAGCAGGGGGGACAGGGCTAACTATGGCTACACCTTC.